One and the same sample provided the 30 T cell receptor beta chains below, sequenced in a study of blood T cell repertoires in COVID-19. Assay used: immunoSEQ multiplex PCR; TCRdb lists only in-frame clones, some missing. The sample consists of about 100,000 clones, 85% of them appearing once. The sample taken for sequencing was peripheral blood. These receptors came from a man aged 45 to 65 with active or convalescent COVID-19.

The chain recombines TRBV11-2 with TRBJ2-3; D uncertain. There are 14 residues in the CDR3. Germline V lookup: CDR1 SGHAT, CDR2 FQNNGV. With 3 bases removed from V and 1 base from J, the gap between germline ends came to 8 bases. DNA for the CDR3: TGTGCCAGCAGCTTGAACGGAGGCACAGATACGCAGTATTTT. It codes for CASSLNGGTDTQYF.

This chain uses TRBV7-3 with TRBJ2-5; TRBD1 aligns across 8 bases. The CDR3 covers 13 residues. J was trimmed by 4 bases and V by 5 bases; bases with no gene match: 3. From germline, CDR1 is SGHTA and CDR2 FQGTGA. The CDR3 DNA reads TGTGCCAGCAGCCGGACAGGGAGAGAGACCCAGTACTTC. This sequence encodes CASSRTGRETQYF.

The genes are TRBV6-5 and TRBJ2-2; 8 nucleotides agree with TRBD1. J was trimmed by 0 bases and V by 6 bases; bases with no gene match: 3. The length of the CDR3 is 15 residues. Germline CDR1 and CDR2: MNHEY and SVGAGI. In DNA form, the CDR3 reads TGTGCCAGCAGCCGGACAGGGCCGAACACCGGGGAGCTGTTTTTT. It codes for CASSRTGPNTGELFF.

Only a few counts were recorded for this clone. The chain recombines TRBV30 with TRBJ1-4; D uncertain. The CDR3 covers 14 residues. CDR1 GTSNPN and CDR2 SVGIG come from the germline V gene (reference sequence). V lost 0 bases and J lost 2, with 7 bases in between. The CDR3 bases are TGTGCCTGGAGTGTTTGGCGGACTAATGAAAAACTGTTTTTT. Protein product: CAWSVWRTNEKLFF.

V gene TRBV21-1 combines with J gene TRBJ1-1; TRBD1, as called in the table, went unchecked against the DNA. TRBV21-1 is a pseudogene locus. The CDR3 contains 14 residues. CDR3 sequence: CASSITGSNTEAFF. The DNA for the CDR3 is TGTGCCAGCAGCATAACAGGGTCGAACACTGAAGCTTTCTTT.

The V gene is TRBV11-2, the J gene TRBJ2-3; D may be TRBD2 (6 bases). V was shortened by 6 bases and J by 2 bases, with 15 bases between the two germline ends. This CDR3 has 15 residues. The germline V gene encodes CDR1 SGHAT and CDR2 FQNNGV. The CDR3 DNA is TGTGCCAGCAGTCAACTGGCGGGATACACAGATACGCAGTATTTT. This codes for CASSQLAGYTDTQYF.

The chain uses TRBV11-2 and TRBJ1-2; D remains unclear. Trimming shortened V by 1 base and J by 4 bases, and 4 bases separated the two germline ends. This CDR3 spans 12 amino acids. Germline assignment: CDR1 SGHAT and CDR2 FQNNGV. The CDR3 DNA sequence: TGTGCCAGCAGCTTAGGCAGCTATGGCTACACCTTC. Translating it yields CASSLGSYGYTF. Supplemented by reference TRBV11-2 and TRBJ1-2, the full variable domain reads EAGVAQSPRYKIIEKRQSVAFWCNPISGHATLYWYQQILGQGPKLLIQFQNNGVVDDSQLPKDRFSAERLKGVDSTLKIQPAKLEDSAVYLCASSLGSYGYTFGSGTRLTVV.

On this clone: One end of the junction varies from germline; a read error may be responsible. CDR3 nucleotides: TGTGCCAGCTCACCAGGGGACAGGGATAAGTCACCCCTCCACTTT. Translation gives CASSPGDRDKSPLHF. The V call is TRBV18, the J call TRBJ1-6, with 9 bases lining up with TRBD1. Germline CDR1 reads KGHSH; CDR2 reads LQKENI. This CDR3 has 15 residues.

J is TRBJ1-6 and V is TRBV28; 11 nucleotides match TRBD1. V lost 5 bases to trimming and J lost 7 bases; unmatched junction nucleotides: 4. Germline lookup yields CDR1 MDHEN and CDR2 SYDVKM. The CDR3 has 15 amino acids. CDR3: CASSGGQGVNSPLHF. The CDR3 region has the DNA TGTGCCAGCAGTGGGGGACAGGGGGTCAATTCACCCCTCCACTTT.

The chain has TRBV19 and TRBJ2-1; TRBD2 agrees at 12 bases. The CDR3 runs to 13 residues. Trimming took 5 bases from V and 10 from J; bases not matched to a gene: 3. CDR1 and CDR2 (germline): LNHDA, SQIVND (reference sequence). The DNA for the CDR3 is TGTGCCAGTAGTCCGGGACTAGCGGGCGAGCAGTTCTTC. Protein: CASSPGLAGEQFF. The whole variable domain, filled in from reference TRBV19 and TRBJ2-1, reads DGGITQSPKYLFRKEGQNVTLSCEQNLNHDAMYWYRQDPGQGLRLIYYSQIVNDFQKGDIAEGYSVSREKKESFPLTVTSAQKNPTAFYLCASSPGLAGEQFFGPGTRLTVL.

Only a few counts were recorded for this clone. The chain recombines TRBV28 with TRBJ1-5, with D perhaps TRBD1 (5 bases). Germline V gives CDR1 MDHEN, CDR2 SYDVKM. This CDR3 has 12 residues. Trimming cost V 9 bases and J 6 bases, with 12 bases left between them. CDR3 protein: CASTQGSQPQHF. DNA of the CDR3: TGTGCCAGTACCCAGGGATCTCAGCCCCAGCATTTT.

CDR3 sequence: CASRTGGVYEQYF. The CDR3 DNA reads TGTGCCAGCAGGACGGGGGGTGTTTACGAGCAGTACTTC. V gene TRBV6-6 combines with J gene TRBJ2-7; 7 bases are shared with TRBD2. Germline V gene sequence: CDR1 MNHNY, CDR2 SVGAGI (reference sequence). The V gene end was trimmed by 6 bases and the J gene end by 4 bases; junction bases not matched to a gene: 6. The CDR3 sequence is 13 residues long.

This clone was seen once. This chain connects TRBV7-6 to TRBJ1-1; D is perhaps TRBD1 (5 bases). Germline loops: CDR1 SGHVS, CDR2 FNYEAQ. The CDR3 contains 14 residues. Trimming took 1 base from V and 1 from J, leaving 7 bases between them. CDR3 protein: CASSLVDRNTEAFF. The CDR3 bases are TGTGCCAGCAGCTTAGTCGACAGGAACACTGAAGCTTTCTTT.

The chain has TRBV9 and TRBJ2-5; 8 bases line up with TRBD2. Trimming cost V 4 bases and J 4 bases; bases outside gene matches: 12. Germline V CDR1 and CDR2: SGDLS, YYNGEE. The CDR3 has 16 residues. The CDR3 nucleotides are TGTGCCAGCAGCTACATTTACGGGAGGGCCCCAGAGACCCAGTACTTC. Encoded protein: CASSYIYGRAPETQYF.

The chain links TRBV27 to TRBJ2-1; D is possibly TRBD2 (6 bases). The CDR3 has 15 residues. Germline assignment: CDR1 MNHEY and CDR2 SMNVEV (reference sequence). V was pared by 3 bases and J by 3 bases, with 12 bases between. The CDR3, as DNA: TGTGCCAGCAGTTTCGGCGTGGGACTCTACAATGAGCAGTTCTTC. This codes for CASSFGVGLYNEQFF.

The rearrangement links TRBV18 to TRBJ1-6, with D possibly TRBD1 on 5 matching bases. CDR1 and CDR2 from the germline V gene are KGHSH and LQKENI. The V and J ends lost 1 base and 10 bases respectively, with 14 bases between them. The CDR3 spans 15 residues. The CDR3 DNA is TGTGCCAGCTCACCACTGGAGCAGGGAGGGTCACCCCTCCACTTT. It translates to CASSPLEQGGSPLHF. Filled out from reference TRBV18 and TRBJ1-6, the complete variable domain reads NAGVMQNPRHLVRRRGQEARLRCSPMKGHSHVYWYRQLPEEGLKFMVYLQKENIIDESGMPKERFSAEFPKEGPSILRIQQVVRGDSAAYFCASSPLEQGGSPLHFGNGTRLTVT.

Only a few counts were recorded for this clone. This chain links TRBV15 with TRBJ1-1; TRBD1 agrees at 9 bases. The V and J ends lost 3 bases and 0 bases, in that order; junction bases with no gene match: 2. CDR3 size: 15 residues. From germline, CDR1 is LNHNV and CDR2 YYDKDF (reference sequence). CDR3 amino acids: CATSRDRGMNTEAFF. Written as DNA, the CDR3 is TGTGCCACCAGCAGGGACAGGGGAATGAACACTGAAGCTTTCTTT.

The J gene is TRBJ1-4, the V gene TRBV11-3; unclear D gene. V was pared by 1 base and J by 7 bases, with 7 bases between. This CDR3 is built from 13 residues. Germline V gene sequence: CDR1 SGHNT, CDR2 YENEEA. CDR3 region: CASSLVFGEKLFF. The CDR3 region has the DNA TGTGCCAGCAGCTTAGTGTTCGGTGAAAAACTGTTTTTT.

The chain joins TRBV21-1 to TRBJ2-5; the table calls TRBD1, which could not be checked here. TRBV21-1 is deemed a pseudogene. This CDR3 has 15 residues. CDR3 sequence: CASSKAGPRGETQYF. CDR3 bases: TGTGCCAGCAGCAAAGCGGGTCCCAGGGGAGAGACCCAGTACTTC.

The rearrangement joins TRBV10-3 to TRBJ2-2, with D possibly matching TRBD2 (5 bases). The CDR3 totals 15 residues. CDR1 and CDR2 (germline): ENHRY, SYGVKD. V lost 4 bases, J lost 2 bases, and 11 bases lay in between. CDR3 sequence reads: CAISVLRTNTGELFF. The CDR3 nucleotides read TGTGCCATCAGTGTACTCAGGACTAACACCGGGGAGCTGTTTTTT.

V gene TRBV3-1 (or the pseudogene TRBV3-2) combines with J gene TRBJ1-1; D possibly corresponds to TRBD1 (5 bases). Between the trimmed V and J ends, which lost 4 bases and 4 bases, there was a span of 10 bases. There are 13 residues in the CDR3. Germline CDR1 and CDR2: LGHDT and YNNKEL (reference sequence). The CDR3 is CASSPPGLTEAFF. CDR3 nucleotide sequence: TGTGCCAGCAGCCCGCCAGGGCTCACTGAAGCTTTCTTT.

V usage is TRBV28 and J usage is TRBJ2-6; D gene ambiguous. Germline values: CDR1 MDHEN, CDR2 SYDVKM. This CDR3 spans 15 amino acids. V shed 6 bases and J shed 0 bases, with 9 bases lying between them. This CDR3 is CASSSQDSGANVLTF. The CDR3 nucleotides read TGTGCCAGCAGCTCACAAGACTCTGGGGCCAACGTCCTGACTTTC.

The chain employs TRBV19 and TRBJ2-5, with D perhaps matching TRBD1 (6 bases). V shed 1 base and J shed 4 bases, with 16 bases lying between them. The V gene's germline CDR1 is LNHDA and CDR2 SQIVND (reference sequence). The CDR3 is made up of 16 amino acids. CDR3 nucleotides: TGTGCCAGTAGTATAGTGGGGGCCGCCCCGGGAGAGACCCAGTACTTC. Residues: CASSIVGAAPGETQYF. Full variable domain (rest looked up from reference TRBV19 and TRBJ2-5): DGGITQSPKYLFRKEGQNVTLSCEQNLNHDAMYWYRQDPGQGLRLIYYSQIVNDFQKGDIAEGYSVSREKKESFPLTVTSAQKNPTAFYLCASSIVGAAPGETQYFGPGTRLLVL.

J is TRBJ2-5 and V is TRBV3-1 (or the pseudogene TRBV3-2), with 9 bases that match TRBD1. V lost 3 bases and J lost 2; bases outside the gene matches: 4. CDR1 LGHDT and CDR2 YNNKEL come from the germline V gene (reference sequence). The CDR3 is 15 amino acids. CDR3 coding DNA: TGTGCCAGCAGCCAGAACAGGGGGCTTCAAGAGACCCAGTACTTC. Translated, it gives CASSQNRGLQETQYF.

In its sample, this clone was seen once. The CDR3 reads CASEGVGQLYNEQFF. The CDR3 bases are TGCGCCAGCGAGGGAGTCGGGCAGCTCTACAATGAGCAGTTCTTC. The rearrangement joins TRBV5-1 to TRBJ2-1; the D gene is possibly TRBD2 (5 bases). The CDR3 spans 15 residues. With 7 bases removed from V and 3 bases from J, the gap between germline ends came to 17 bases. Germline assignment: CDR1 SGHRS and CDR2 YFSETQ.

V and J are TRBV27 and TRBJ1-2, with a possible D match to TRBD1 (6 bases). CDR1 and CDR2 from the germline V gene are MNHEY and SMNVEV (reference sequence). The V and J ends lost 4 bases and 4 bases respectively, with 19 bases between them. This CDR3 contains 16 residues. CDR3 region: CASSYPFRGKGYGYTF. The CDR3 coding sequence is TGTGCCAGCAGTTACCCTTTTAGGGGGAAAGGCTATGGCTACACCTTC.

CDR3 coding DNA: TGTGCCAGTAGCGTCCTCAGAGGCGGCTACACCTTC. It encodes CASSVLRGGYTF. The V call is TRBV19, the J call TRBJ1-2, with D unresolved. This CDR3 is built from 12 residues. Trimming pared 6 bases from V and 8 bases from J, leaving 13 bases between. CDR1 LNHDA and CDR2 SQIVND come from the germline V gene (reference sequence).

The chain is built from TRBV5-1 and TRBJ1-1; the D gene is possibly TRBD1 (5 bases). The CDR3 is 13 amino acids. The germline V gene encodes CDR1 SGHRS and CDR2 YFSETQ. V lost 3 bases, J lost 3 bases, and 9 bases lay in between. The DNA of the CDR3 is TGCGCCAGCAGCTGGGGGGGAGACACTGAAGCTTTCTTT. Protein product: CASSWGGDTEAFF.

The chain carries TRBV11-3 and TRBJ1-2; D is uncertain. Trimming cost V 5 bases and J 5 bases, with 9 bases left between them. Germline-derived CDR1 and CDR2 are SGHNT and YENEEA. The CDR3 is made up of 12 amino acids. CDR3 in amino acids: CASSIYQYGYTF. The DNA for the CDR3 is TGTGCCAGCAGCATTTATCAGTATGGCTACACCTTC.

This clone came up once. The CDR3 protein is CASSPRPGQLGGTQYF. CDR3 bases: TGTGCCAGCAGCCCACGTCCGGGACAGCTAGGGGGGACCCAGTACTTC. The V call is TRBV14, the J call TRBJ2-5, with 7 bases fitting TRBD1. Germline CDR1 and CDR2: SGHDN and FVKESK. The CDR3 has 16 residues. Germline trimming cut 4 bases from V and 7 bases from J; bases unmatched to any gene: 15.